Each of the 22 T cell receptor beta chains below was sequenced from the same sample in a study of PD-L1 blockade in urothelial cancer (dated by TCRdb to between 2016 and 2019). To prepare the library, the immunoSEQ multiplex PCR assay was applied. The table comes from immuneACCESS by way of TCRdb, which keeps in-frame sequences with V and J called. Part of the clones is missing from these tables; in studies checked, under half for an unresolved V gene and the rest for unknown reasons. For this sample there are 50,000 to 75,000 clones; 75% to 85% appear just once. Jointly, the top ten make up roughly 1.5% of the sample. The time point label corresponds to: pretreatment peripheral blood. Sequenced here: PBMCs, sampled around atezolizumab (anti-PD-L1) treatment. Receptors originate from a man in his 70s with urothelial cancer.

The count of this clone is one. The chain joins TRBV6-4 to TRBJ2-5; possibly TRBD2 for D (5 bases). The V gene's germline CDR1 is MRHNA and CDR2 SNTAGT. The ends were cut back, 4 bases at V and 5 bases at J, with 23 bases in the middle. The CDR3 extends over 17 amino acids. This chain's CDR3 is CASSVQLIPTRRETQYF. CDR3 coding DNA: TGTGCCAGCAGTGTCCAACTTATCCCCACTAGACGGGAGACCCAGTACTTC.

The chain uses TRBV6-1 and TRBJ2-1, with D maybe TRBD1 (6 bases). The CDR3 spans 15 residues. The ends were cut back, 2 bases at V and 0 bases at J, with 8 bases in the middle. CDR1 is MNHNS and CDR2 is SASEGT in the germline V gene. The CDR3 coding sequence is TGTGCCAGCAGTGAATGGACAGACTCCTACAATGAGCAGTTCTTC. Protein sequence: CASSEWTDSYNEQFF.

The gene calls are TRBV19 and TRBJ2-3; 7 bases are a match to TRBD2. Germline V gene lookup returns CDR1 LNHDA and CDR2 SQIVND (reference sequence). CDR3 length: 13 amino acids. V shed 6 bases and J 6 bases; nucleotides not matched to a gene: 6. CDR3 DNA: TGTGCCAGTAGGCCTACTAGCGTTGATACGCAGTATTTT. This codes for CASRPTSVDTQYF.

The V call is TRBV5-1, the J call TRBJ2-7, with D unclear. The length of the CDR3 is 16 residues. CDR1 is SGHRS and CDR2 is YFSETQ in the germline V gene. V lost 0 bases, J lost 0 bases, and 13 bases lay in between. The CDR3 loop is CASSLAPAQVSYEQYF. CDR3 bases: TGCGCCAGCAGCTTGGCCCCAGCCCAGGTCTCCTACGAGCAGTACTTC.

The V and J genes are TRBV7-2 and TRBJ2-1; a weak D match, TRBD2 (5 bases). This CDR3 is 13 amino acids long. Trimming shortened V by 4 bases and J by 6 bases, and 10 bases separated the two germline ends. Germline V gene lookup returns CDR1 SGHTA and CDR2 FQGNSA. CDR3 region: CASSSSRGNEQFF. The CDR3 bases are TGTGCCAGCAGCTCTAGTCGGGGCAATGAGCAGTTCTTC. The whole variable domain, filled in from reference TRBV7-2 and TRBJ2-1, reads GAGVSQSPSNKVTEKGKDVELRCDPISGHTALYWYRQSLGQGLEFLIYFQGNSAPDKSGLPSDRFSAERTGGSVSTLTIQRTQQEDSAVYLCASSSSRGNEQFFGPGTRLTVL.

The chain links TRBV7-9 to TRBJ2-7; D call uncertain. Germline V lookup: CDR1 SEHNR, CDR2 FQNEAQ (reference sequence). Trimming left V 5 bases short and J 2 bases short, with 10 bases between. The CDR3 length is 13 residues. In DNA form, the CDR3 reads TGTGCCAGCAGCCTCGACACGACCTACGAGCAGTACTTC. Residues: CASSLDTTYEQYF. Variable domain in full (rest from reference TRBV7-9 and TRBJ2-7): DTGVSQNPRHKITKRGQNVTFRCDPISEHNRLYWYRQTLGQGPEFLTYFQNEAQLEKSRLLSDRFSAERPKGSFSTLEIQRTEQGDSAMYLCASSLDTTYEQYFGPGTRLTVT.

J is TRBJ2-7 and V is TRBV2; D may be TRBD1 (6 bases). The CDR3 is made up of 13 amino acids. Germline CDR1 reads SNHLY; CDR2 reads FYNNEI. V was cut by 2 bases and J by 7 bases, with 12 bases left in between. For the CDR3, the DNA is TGTGCCAGCAGTGAACTCACAGGGACGGAGCAGTACTTC. This encodes CASSELTGTEQYF.

This clone was seen a handful of times. The chain uses TRBV29-1 and TRBJ2-7, with 7 bases that match TRBD1. V lost 5 bases and J lost 2; bases outside the gene matches: 3. Germline CDR1 is SQVTM and CDR2 is ANQGSEA. The CDR3 totals 12 residues. The CDR3 reads CSVQTGPYEQYF. In DNA form, the CDR3 reads TGCAGCGTTCAGACAGGGCCCTACGAGCAGTACTTC.

The chain joins TRBV19 to TRBJ2-7, with 8 positions matching TRBD1. CDR1 LNHDA and CDR2 SQIVND come from the germline V gene (reference sequence). Germline trimming cut 0 bases from V and 2 bases from J; bases unmatched to any gene: 3. The CDR3 contains 15 residues. CDR3: CASSIDGTGPYEQYF. Here the CDR3 DNA reads TGTGCCAGTAGTATAGACGGGACAGGACCCTACGAGCAGTACTTC.

This clone was detected only a few times. The V and J genes are TRBV7-9 and TRBJ1-1; TRBD1 might be the D (6 bases). Per germline, CDR1 SEHNR and CDR2 FQNEAQ (reference sequence). The V end lost 5 bases, the J end lost 1 base, and 11 bases lay between the germline ends. The CDR3 loop spans 14 amino acids. The CDR3 loop is CASSLQGQNTEAFF. DNA for the CDR3: TGTGCCAGCAGCCTCCAGGGACAGAACACTGAAGCTTTCTTT.

This clone has only a few counts. The CDR3 sequence is CASSDIGSSYNEQFF. DNA for the CDR3: TGTGCCAGCAGTGACATAGGGAGCTCCTACAATGAGCAGTTCTTC. The rearrangement joins TRBV5-4 to TRBJ2-1; D is perhaps TRBD2 (5 bases). From germline, CDR1 is SGHNT and CDR2 YYREEE (reference sequence). CDR3 length equals 15 residues. V lost 5 bases and J lost 0, with 12 bases in between.

V gene TRBV18 combines with J gene TRBJ1-3; D is possibly TRBD1 (6 bases). This CDR3 is 15 amino acids long. Trimming shortened V by 6 bases and J by 0 bases, and 12 bases separated the two germline ends. Germline CDR1 and CDR2: KGHSH and LQKENI. CDR3 in amino acids: CASSTGGASGNTIYF. The CDR3 DNA sequence: TGTGCCAGCTCGACCGGGGGGGCCTCTGGAAACACCATATATTTT.

This sequence joins TRBV6-5 and TRBJ1-1; TRBD1 agrees at 8 bases. CDR1 and CDR2 (germline): MNHEY, SVGAGI. Trimming at V came to 7 bases and at J to 6 bases, leaving 10 bases not matched to a gene. This CDR3 spans 14 amino acids. CDR3 residues: CASTQQGAPAEAFF. The CDR3 region has the DNA TGTGCCAGCACCCAGCAGGGGGCGCCCGCTGAAGCTTTCTTT.

The CDR3 sequence: CASRSKTGQGFQPQHF. DNA of the CDR3: TGTGCCAGCAGATCGAAGACGGGACAGGGGTTTCAGCCCCAGCATTTT. The V call is TRBV5-8, the J call TRBJ1-5; TRBD1 aligns across 10 bases. Germline values: CDR1 SGHTS, CDR2 YDEGEE. Trimming cost V 5 bases and J 6 bases; bases outside gene matches: 11. The CDR3 runs 16 residues.

V gene TRBV13 combines with J gene TRBJ2-1, with TRBD2 matching over 11 bases. The CDR3 extends over 15 amino acids. Germline CDR1 reads PRHDT; CDR2 reads FYEKMQ (reference sequence). The V and J ends lost 3 bases and 8 bases, in that order; junction bases with no gene match: 6. The CDR3 DNA follows: TGTGCCAGCAGCTTTACTAGCGGGAGAGGAGATGAGCAGTTCTTC. Translated: CASSFTSGRGDEQFF.

On this clone: One junction end disagrees with the germline gene, perhaps due to a read error. V and J are TRBV27 and TRBJ1-5, with a weak D call TRBD1 (5 bases). The germline CDR1 and CDR2 sequences are MNHEY and SMNVEV (reference sequence). The CDR3 consists of 13 residues. Written as DNA, the CDR3 is TGTGCCAGCAGAGGAGGGACTAATCACCCCCAGCATTTT. This codes for CASRGGTNHPQHF.

The chain has TRBV6-1 and TRBJ2-7; 9 bases align to TRBD1. The CDR3 is 13 residues long. V lost 5 bases, J lost 4 bases, and 3 bases stayed unmatched. Germline-derived CDR1 and CDR2 are MNHNS and SASEGT. This CDR3 is CASSQQGAYEQYF. The CDR3 DNA reads TGTGCCAGCAGTCAACAGGGGGCGTACGAGCAGTACTTC.

This chain connects TRBV5-5 to TRBJ2-7, with 11 bases aligning to TRBD1. V was pared by 4 bases and J by 4 bases, with 7 bases of the junction left unmatched. Germline V gene lookup returns CDR1 SGHKS and CDR2 YYEKEE (reference sequence). The CDR3 contains 15 residues. CDR3 in amino acids: CASSRPGQGAYEQYF. The CDR3 DNA sequence: TGTGCCAGCAGCCGCCCCGGACAGGGGGCGTACGAGCAGTACTTC.

The chain employs TRBV4-3 and TRBJ1-2; D might be TRBD1 (6 bases). CDR3 length: 16 residues. Per germline, CDR1 LGHNA and CDR2 YSLEER. V lost 0 bases and J 8 bases, leaving 19 bases between the germline ends. The CDR3 DNA reads as TGCGCCAGCAGCCAAGATCTGACAGGTGGGTCGGAGGGCTACACCTTC. Translated, it gives CASSQDLTGGSEGYTF.

The V call is TRBV6-6, the J call TRBJ1-5; 8 bases match TRBD1. Germline trimming cut 6 bases from V and 6 bases from J; bases unmatched to any gene: 7. This CDR3 contains 14 residues. Looked up from germline, CDR1 is MNHNY and CDR2 is SVGAGI (reference sequence). The CDR3 bases are TGTGCCAGCAGAGCCAGGGGGCAGGGTCAGCCCCAGCATTTT. Translation gives CASRARGQGQPQHF.

The CDR3, as DNA: TGTGCCAGCAGCTTAGGACAGGGGCCTTTCAATGAGCAGTTCTTC. Protein sequence: CASSLGQGPFNEQFF. V and J are TRBV7-2 and TRBJ2-1, with 8 positions matching TRBD1. This CDR3 has 15 residues. Germline lookup yields CDR1 SGHTA and CDR2 FQGNSA. Trimming removed 1 base from V and 6 bases from J; junction bases left unmatched: 5.

The chain has TRBV27 and TRBJ1-1, with 10 bases aligning to TRBD1. The CDR3 length is 13 residues. CDR1 MNHEY and CDR2 SMNVEV come from the germline V gene (reference sequence). V lost 6 bases and J lost 5; bases outside the gene matches: 3. CDR3 bases: TGTGCCAGCAGGGGGACAGGGGTTACTGAAGCTTTCTTT. It yields the protein CASRGTGVTEAFF.